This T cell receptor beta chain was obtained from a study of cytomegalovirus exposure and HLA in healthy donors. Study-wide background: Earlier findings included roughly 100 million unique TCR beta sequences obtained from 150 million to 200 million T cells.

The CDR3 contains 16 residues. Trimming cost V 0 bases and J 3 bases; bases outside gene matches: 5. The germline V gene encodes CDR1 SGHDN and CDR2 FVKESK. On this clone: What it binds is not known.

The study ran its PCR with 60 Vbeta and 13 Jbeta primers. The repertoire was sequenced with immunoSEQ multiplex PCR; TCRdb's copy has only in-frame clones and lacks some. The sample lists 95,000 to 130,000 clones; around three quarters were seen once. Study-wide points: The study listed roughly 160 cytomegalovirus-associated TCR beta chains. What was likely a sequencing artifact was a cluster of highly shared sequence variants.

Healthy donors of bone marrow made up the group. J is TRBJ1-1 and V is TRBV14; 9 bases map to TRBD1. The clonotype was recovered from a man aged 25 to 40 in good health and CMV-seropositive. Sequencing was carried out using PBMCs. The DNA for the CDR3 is TGTGCCAGCAGCCAAGATCTAGGGACAGGGTACACTGAAGCTTTCTTT. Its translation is CASSQDLGTGYTEAFF.